This TCR beta chain was obtained from a study of cytomegalovirus exposure and HLA in healthy donors. General study results and limits: Most of the TCR beta V segments (in an earlier analysis) were productive either about 87% or about 30% of the time. Several of the most significant clusters appeared linked to common viral pathogens, based on a later analysis.

Details on this clone: Its antigen remains unknown. Its ends do not fully match the called genes, so a read error is possible.

Both 60 Vbeta primers and 13 Jbeta primers went into the PCR. Clones were read by immunoSEQ multiplex PCR, and TCRdb kept only the in-frame ones, dropping some. This table has around 200,000 clones, roughly 80% appearing once. Sequenced sample: PBMCs. The sequence was collected from a girl aged 2 to 10 in good health and CMV-seronegative.

The CDR3 DNA reads as TGTTCCAGCAGCTCCCCTAGGGGTGAAGCTTTCTTT. It is translated as CSSSSPRGEAFF. This chain connects TRBV7-9 to TRBJ1-1, with D possibly being TRBD1 (5 bases). The CDR3 spans 12 residues. Germline CDR1 is SEHNR and CDR2 is FQNEAQ (reference sequence). The whole variable domain, remainder taken from reference TRBV7-9 and TRBJ1-1, is DTGVSQNPRHKITKRGQNVTFRCDPISEHNRLYWYRQTLGQGPEFLTYFQNEAQLEKSRLLSDRFSAERPKGSFSTLEIQRTEQGDSAMYLCSSSSPRGEAFFGQGTRLTVV.